This T cell receptor (beta chain) is from a study of pediatric ulcerative colitis. One to two pinch biopsies were taken from the rectum during colonoscopy. The CDR3 has 13 residues. Trimming removed 5 bases from V and 6 bases from J, with 14 bases in between. Germline CDR1 SGHVS, CDR2 FNYEAQ. Clones were read by immunoSEQ multiplex PCR, and TCRdb kept only the in-frame ones, dropping some. Of 15,000 to 20,000 clones listed, under 75% are singletons. The chain links TRBV7-6 to TRBJ2-7; D call uncertain. The sequence came from a boy aged 5 to 17 with moderate ulcerative colitis. Material: gut tissue. The CDR3 protein is CASSPEVGTEQYF. The CDR3 nucleotides read TGTGCCAGCAGCCCAGAGGTCGGTACCGAGCAGTACTTC.